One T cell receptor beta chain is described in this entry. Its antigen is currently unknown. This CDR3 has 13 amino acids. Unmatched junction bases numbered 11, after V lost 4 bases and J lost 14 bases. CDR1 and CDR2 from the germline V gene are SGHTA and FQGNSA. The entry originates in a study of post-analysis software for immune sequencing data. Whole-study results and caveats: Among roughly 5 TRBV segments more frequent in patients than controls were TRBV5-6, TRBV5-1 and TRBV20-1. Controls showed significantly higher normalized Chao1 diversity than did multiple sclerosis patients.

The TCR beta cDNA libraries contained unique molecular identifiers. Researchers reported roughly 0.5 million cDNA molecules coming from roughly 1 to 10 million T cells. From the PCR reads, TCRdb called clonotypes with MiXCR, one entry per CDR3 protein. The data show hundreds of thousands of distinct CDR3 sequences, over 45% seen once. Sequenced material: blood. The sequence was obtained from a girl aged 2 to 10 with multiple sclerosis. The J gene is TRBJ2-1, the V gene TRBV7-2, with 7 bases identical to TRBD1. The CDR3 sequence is CASSSDRRNRKFF. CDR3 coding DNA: TGTGCCAGCAGCTCGGACAGGAGAAATAGAAAGTTCTTC.